The 24 T cell receptor beta chains in this list originate from one sample, sequenced in a study of spatial heterogeneity in lung cancer. Time point of the sample: blood at routine non-recurrence follow-up after resection. TCRdb reanalysed the 5' RACE reads using MiXCR and keeps one entry per CDR3 protein. The sample gives over 45,000 distinct CDR3 sequences, 10% to 15% of which show up once; around 32% is in the top ten. The sample in question was PBMCs, obtained at follow-up. The receptors stem from a male donor with early-stage non-small cell lung cancer.

Concerning this clonotype: One base away lies a much larger clone, so this may be a sequencing read error. The genes are TRBV7-2 and TRBJ2-1, with 8 nucleotides matching TRBD2. Germline V gene lookup returns CDR1 SGHTA and CDR2 FQGNSA. CDR3 length equals 18 residues. The CDR3 is CASSSRGLSGKVYNELFF. Written as DNA, the CDR3 is TGTGCCAGCAGCTCCAGAGGGCTTAGCGGGAAGGTCTACAATGAGCTGTTCTTC.

At least ten counts were recorded for this clonotype. V gene TRBV21-1 combines with J gene TRBJ1-1. TRBV21-1 is a recognized pseudogene. The length of the CDR3 is 14 residues. CDR3 amino acids: CASRFRTANTEAFF. CDR3 bases: TGTGCCAGCAGGTTCCGGACGGCGAACACTGAAGCTTTCTTT.

This clonotype was picked up many times. The chain carries TRBV6-2 or TRBV6-3 and TRBJ1-1; TRBD1 agrees at 8 bases. V was clipped by 10 bases and J by 7 bases; unmatched bases: 8. CDR1 is MNHEY and CDR2 is SVGEGT in the germline V gene. The CDR3 extends over 12 amino acids. CDR3 nucleotide sequence: TGTGCCACCCAGGGACAGGCCTATGAAGCTTTCTTT. This sequence encodes CATQGQAYEAFF.

There are many counts of this clonotype. The chain combines TRBV29-1 with TRBJ2-5; no reliable D call. Germline assignment: CDR1 SQVTM and CDR2 ANQGSEA. This CDR3 is 14 amino acids long. V shed 0 bases and J shed 6 bases, with 14 bases lying between them. The CDR3 loop reads CSVEESRVGKTQYF. The CDR3 DNA follows: TGCAGCGTTGAAGAGTCTAGGGTTGGAAAGACCCAGTACTTC.

In its sample, this clonotype was seen a few times. The rearrangement uses TRBV7-2 and TRBJ1-2, with D possibly matching TRBD1 (6 bases). The germline V and J ends were trimmed by 4 bases and 8 bases, with 11 bases remaining between them. This CDR3 comprises 12 residues. Germline CDR1 SGHTA, CDR2 FQGNSA. The CDR3 region is CASSSQGWGYTF. CDR3 DNA: TGTGCCAGCAGCTCACAGGGTTGGGGCTACACCTTC. Drawing the rest from reference TRBV7-2 and TRBJ1-2, the complete variable domain is GAGVSQSPSNKVTEKGKDVELRCDPISGHTALYWYRQSLGQGLEFLIYFQGNSAPDKSGLPSDRFSAERTGGSVSTLTIQRTQQEDSAVYLCASSSQGWGYTFGSGTRLTVV.

The chain has TRBV11-2 and TRBJ2-1, with a tentative D call TRBD1 (6 bases). CDR3 length equals 14 residues. Germline V lookup: CDR1 SGHAT, CDR2 FQNNGV. V was cut by 6 bases and J by 8 bases, with 17 bases left in between. DNA for the CDR3: TGTGCCAGCAGTGTACAGGGCTTTAGTGATGAGCAGTTCTTC. The encoded protein is CASSVQGFSDEQFF.

This clonotype was seen at least ten times. This chain joins TRBV4-1 and TRBJ2-3; D is uncertain. From germline, CDR1 is MGHRA and CDR2 YSYEKL. Trimming pared 1 base from V and 2 bases from J, leaving 1 base between. This CDR3 has 12 amino acids. The chain's CDR3 is CASSQVTDTQYF. In DNA form, the CDR3 reads TGCGCCAGCAGCCAAGTCACAGATACGCAGTATTTT.

This clonotype was found many times. This chain links TRBV7-2 with TRBJ2-5, with a possible D match to TRBD2 (5 bases). Germline lookup yields CDR1 SGHTA and CDR2 FQGNSA. V was pared by 0 bases and J by 4 bases, with 6 bases between. The CDR3 consists of 13 residues. This CDR3 reads CASSLAGIETQYF. The CDR3 DNA sequence: TGTGCCAGCAGCTTAGCCGGGATAGAGACCCAGTACTTC.

This clonotype was detected many times. V usage is TRBV20-1 and J usage is TRBJ2-1, with 9 positions matching TRBD2. V shed 1 base, J shed 6 bases, and the junction held 10 bases outside the gene matches. CDR3 length: 16 residues. The V gene's germline CDR1 is DFQATT and CDR2 SNEGSKA (reference sequence). The CDR3 loop is CSARVPSSGTFNEQFF. Written as DNA, the CDR3 is TGCAGTGCTAGAGTGCCTTCTAGCGGGACCTTCAATGAGCAGTTCTTC.

There are a few counts of this clonotype. The CDR3 nucleotides are TGTGCCAGCAAGCTGACAGGTCAGAACACTGAAGCTTTCTTT. Amino acids: CASKLTGQNTEAFF. The chain links TRBV6-4 to TRBJ1-1; D might be TRBD1 (6 bases). Germline loops: CDR1 MRHNA, CDR2 SNTAGT. This CDR3 has 14 residues. Trimming left V 7 bases short and J 1 base short, with 13 bases between.

The J gene is TRBJ1-2, the V gene TRBV7-2; the D gene is possibly TRBD1 (6 bases). The germline V gene has CDR1 SGHTA and CDR2 FQGNSA. The V and J ends lost 6 bases and 8 bases respectively, with 19 bases between them. This CDR3 has 14 residues. CDR3 DNA sequence: TGTGCCAGCAGATCCACCCTTGGACAGAGGGGCTACACCTTC. Encoded protein: CASRSTLGQRGYTF.

V usage is TRBV25-1 and J usage is TRBJ2-7; the D is unclear. CDR1 and CDR2 (germline): MGHDK, SYGVNS. The ends were cut back, 2 bases at V and 0 bases at J, with 11 bases in the middle. The CDR3 loop spans 15 amino acids. CDR3 nucleotide sequence: TGTGCCAGCAGTGAACTCGGCGAAAGCTCCTACGAGCAGTACTTC. It codes for CASSELGESSYEQYF.

This clonotype was seen more than once but under ten times. The gene calls are TRBV7-2 and TRBJ1-6; the D gene is possibly TRBD1 (5 bases). The germline gives CDR1 SGHTA, CDR2 FQGNSA. Trimming left V 5 bases short and J 0 bases short, with 14 bases between. CDR3 length: 17 residues. The CDR3 spells CASSLGTASSYNSPLHF. The CDR3 bases are TGTGCCAGCAGCCTAGGGACGGCGAGCTCCTATAATTCACCCCTCCACTTT.

The chain couples TRBV3-1 to TRBJ2-3; D gene uncertain. Looked up from germline, CDR1 is LGHDT and CDR2 is YNNKEL (reference sequence). This CDR3 contains 14 residues. V dropped 0 bases and J dropped 4 bases, with 8 bases sitting between them. The CDR3 nucleotides are TGTGCCAGCAGCCAAGATACCATCTCAGATACGCAGTATTTT. Protein product: CASSQDTISDTQYF.

This sequence joins TRBV7-2 and TRBJ2-7; 8 nucleotides agree with TRBD2. The CDR3 runs to 12 residues. Germline CDR1 SGHTA, CDR2 FQGNSA. Trimming took 4 bases from V and 5 from J; bases not matched to a gene: 1. The CDR3 reads CASSSGGDEQYF. The DNA of the CDR3 is TGTGCCAGCAGCTCGGGGGGGGACGAGCAGTACTTC.

As for this clonotype: Germline and junction disagree at one end, which may indicate a read error. The V call is TRBV7-2, the J call TRBJ2-7, with D hard to call. Germline V gene sequence: CDR1 SGHTA, CDR2 FQGNSA. This CDR3 is built from 11 residues. CDR3 bases: TGTGGCAGCAGCCACGGGTACGAGCAGTACTTC. Residues: CGSSHGYEQYF.

The sample holds many counts of this clonotype. The CDR3 nucleotides read TGCAGCGCCCAGACAGGAACATCCTACGAGCAGTACTTC. This gives the protein CSAQTGTSYEQYF. This sequence joins TRBV29-1 and TRBJ2-7; D may be TRBD1 (6 bases). Trimming cost V 7 bases and J 1 base, with 14 bases left between them. The germline V gene has CDR1 SQVTM and CDR2 ANQGSEA. The CDR3 loop spans 13 amino acids.

This sequence joins TRBV12-3 or TRBV12-4 and TRBJ1-1, with a weak D call TRBD1 (5 bases). This CDR3 is 14 amino acids long. V was shortened by 6 bases and J by 5 bases, with 16 bases between the two germline ends. DNA for the CDR3: TGTGCCAGCAGGGGGCTATCAGGGCGGACTGAAGCTTTCTTT. It is translated as CASRGLSGRTEAFF.

This sequence joins TRBV7-2 and TRBJ2-7; possibly TRBD2 for D (6 bases). V was pared by 1 base and J by 1 base, with 14 bases between. This CDR3 contains 16 residues. Germline V lookup: CDR1 SGHTA, CDR2 FQGNSA. CDR3 residues: CASSLGGATNSYEQYF. The CDR3 nucleotides are TGTGCCAGCAGCTTAGGCGGGGCCACTAATTCCTACGAGCAGTACTTC.

This chain connects TRBV5-1 to TRBJ1-1; D call uncertain. The germline gives CDR1 SGHRS, CDR2 YFSETQ. Trimming removed 0 bases at V and 4 bases at J, with 10 bases between. CDR3 length: 14 amino acids. The CDR3 DNA sequence: TGCGCCAGCAGCTTGGGGGTCACGGTCACTGAAGCTTTCTTT. It translates to CASSLGVTVTEAFF.

This clonotype was seen many times. This sequence joins TRBV7-9 and TRBJ2-7, with D tentatively TRBD1 (6 bases). In germline, CDR1 is SEHNR, CDR2 FQNEAQ (reference sequence). V was clipped by 7 bases and J by 2 bases, with 15 bases between them. This CDR3 region has 14 residues. CDR3 sequence reads: CASNPGDIAYEQYF. As DNA, the CDR3 is TGTGCCAGCAACCCCGGGGACATAGCCTACGAGCAGTACTTC.

The chain recombines TRBV18 with TRBJ2-7, with TRBD1 matching over 7 bases. The CDR3 sequence is 15 residues long. Germline V gene sequence: CDR1 KGHSH, CDR2 LQKENI. With 2 bases clipped from V and 7 bases from J, the junction kept 11 bases outside the gene matches. CDR3 coding DNA: TGTGCCAGCTCACCAACACAGGGGCCCTCGCGTGAGCAGTACTTC. It yields the protein CASSPTQGPSREQYF.

CDR3 nucleotides: TGTGCCAGCAGCCCCCCGCAGGGGGCTCTTAACACTGAAGCTTTCTTT. Its translation is CASSPPQGALNTEAFF. J is TRBJ1-1 and V is TRBV5-4; TRBD1 matches at 8 bases. Looked up from germline, CDR1 is SGHNT and CDR2 is YYREEE (reference sequence). With V trimmed by 4 bases and J by 2 bases, 10 bases remained unmatched. CDR3 length equals 16 residues.

This chain uses TRBV20-1 with TRBJ2-7; D call uncertain. CDR3 length equals 13 residues. CDR1 is DFQATT, CDR2 SNEGSKA, per germline (reference sequence). The chain's CDR3 is CSVEVPLAYEQYF. CDR3 nucleotides: TGCAGCGTTGAGGTCCCTTTAGCTTACGAGCAGTACTTC.